The next 22 T cell receptor beta chains were all read from a single sample in a study of blood T cell repertoires in COVID-19. Data came from immunoSEQ multiplex PCR; TCRdb stores just in-frame clones and leaves some out. Altogether approximately 300,000 clones are present, around 87% being singletons, with the ten largest covering roughly 4.3%. The sample consisted of PBMCs or T cells enriched from blood (not recorded which). These receptors were obtained from a woman aged 18-29 years with acute COVID-19.

This chain joins TRBV5-5 and TRBJ2-1; 8 nucleotides agree with TRBD2. The CDR3 loop spans 19 amino acids. With 1 base clipped from V and 9 bases from J, the junction kept 21 bases outside the gene matches. Germline CDR1 SGHKS, CDR2 YYEKEE (reference sequence). As DNA, the CDR3 is TGTGCCAGCAGCTTGCGACCGGGAGGGCTGAGTTCAGGTGGGACTGAGCAGTTCTTC. Translated: CASSLRPGGLSSGGTEQFF.

The genes are TRBV5-6 and TRBJ2-3, with 7 bases that match TRBD2. The CDR3 has 15 amino acids. Germline CDR1 SGHDT, CDR2 YYEEEE. V lost 3 bases to trimming and J lost 4 bases; unmatched junction nucleotides: 8. CDR3 in amino acids: CASSSLWGRADTQYF. CDR3 DNA: TGTGCCAGCAGCTCCCTATGGGGGAGGGCAGATACGCAGTATTTT.

The chain combines TRBV14 with TRBJ2-1; TRBD1 might be the D (6 bases). The CDR3 spans 21 residues. In germline, CDR1 is SGHDN, CDR2 FVKESK. Trimming left V 0 bases short and J 3 bases short, with 27 bases between. This CDR3 is CASSQDQGPVFGPLYYNEQFF. As DNA, the CDR3 is TGTGCCAGCAGCCAAGACCAGGGGCCGGTTTTTGGTCCCTTATACTACAATGAGCAGTTCTTC.

The V call is TRBV28, the J call TRBJ1-5; unclear D gene. Germline V gene lookup returns CDR1 MDHEN and CDR2 SYDVKM. The CDR3 has 16 residues. The V and J ends lost 0 bases and 0 bases respectively, with 9 bases between them. This CDR3 is CASSLWGQTSNQPQHF. The CDR3 DNA is TGTGCCAGCAGTTTATGGGGCCAGACTAGCAATCAGCCCCAGCATTTT.

The chain links TRBV6-5 to TRBJ2-3; D might be TRBD2 (5 bases). Trimming stripped 10 bases from V and 5 bases from J, with 19 bases between. The germline V gene encodes CDR1 MNHEY and CDR2 SVGAGI. This CDR3 is built from 14 residues. DNA of the CDR3: TGTGCCACCGTGGACTGGCGCTCCGGAGATACGCAGTATTTT. Protein product: CATVDWRSGDTQYF.

This clone was seen more than once but under ten times. The chain combines TRBV21-1 with TRBJ2-1; the table gives TRBD1 as D, unverified against the DNA. TRBV21-1 is reported as a pseudogene. This CDR3 is 14 amino acids long. The CDR3 region is CASSNWQTYNEQFF. The CDR3 DNA reads as TGTGCCAGCAGCAATTGGCAGACCTACAATGAGCAGTTCTTC.

This sequence joins TRBV6-5 and TRBJ1-1; no firm D call. Trimming removed 0 bases from V and 1 base from J, with 9 bases in between. The germline gives CDR1 MNHEY, CDR2 SVGAGI. The CDR3 runs 15 residues. Here the CDR3 DNA reads TGTGCCAGCAGTTACTCGAAGCGGGGGAACACTGAAGCTTTCTTT. Translated, it gives CASSYSKRGNTEAFF.

This clone came up once. This chain links TRBV28 with TRBJ2-3; 14 bases fit TRBD2. V was pared by 2 bases and J by 1 base, with 2 bases of the junction left unmatched. The CDR3 consists of 17 residues. The V gene's germline CDR1 is MDHEN and CDR2 SYDVKM. The CDR3 region has the DNA TGTGCCAGCAGTTTAGGGGGACTAGCGGGAGGCACAGATACGCAGTATTTT. Translation gives CASSLGGLAGGTDTQYF.

This clone came up a few times. The chain is built from TRBV25-1 and TRBJ2-7; 9 bases fit TRBD1. The germline CDR1 and CDR2 sequences are MGHDK and SYGVNS. This CDR3 is 15 amino acids long. With 0 bases clipped from V and 2 bases from J, the junction kept 2 bases outside the gene matches. The CDR3 is CASSEYGTGTYEQYF. Written as DNA, the CDR3 is TGTGCCAGCAGTGAATACGGGACAGGGACCTACGAGCAGTACTTC.

For this clone: Other DNA sequences in this specimen translate into the identical CDR3. This sequence joins TRBV15 and TRBJ2-5, with D possibly TRBD2 on 5 matching bases. The CDR3 covers 13 residues. CDR1 is LNHNV, CDR2 YYDKDF, per germline (reference sequence). V was clipped by 5 bases and J by 5 bases, with 12 bases between them. CDR3 DNA: TGTGCCACCAGCGGGCGGGTCGGGGAGACCCAGTACTTC. This encodes CATSGRVGETQYF.

V is TRBV11-2 and J is TRBJ1-4; D may be TRBD1 (5 bases). The CDR3 has 16 residues. CDR1 and CDR2 (germline): SGHAT, FQNNGV. V was trimmed by 3 bases and J by 4 bases, leaving 15 bases between them. CDR3 DNA sequence: TGTGCCAGCAGCTTCCAGGCGACAGCGCTTAATGAAAAACTGTTTTTT. This codes for CASSFQATALNEKLFF.

The V call is TRBV19, the J call TRBJ2-7; perhaps TRBD1 as D (7 bases). V dropped 0 bases and J dropped 6 bases, with 12 bases sitting between them. The CDR3 has 14 residues. Germline assignment: CDR1 LNHDA and CDR2 SQIVND (reference sequence). The CDR3 here is CASSIENRGGEQYF. In nucleotides, the CDR3 is TGTGCCAGTAGTATAGAAAACAGGGGAGGCGAGCAGTACTTC.

Turning to this clone: The junction departs from the called germline gene at one end, perhaps through a read error. V and J are TRBV7-2 and TRBJ2-7, with D perhaps matching TRBD1 (10 bases). The CDR3 runs to 16 residues. Germline lookup yields CDR1 SGHTA and CDR2 FQGNSA. For the CDR3, the DNA is TGTGCCAGCAGCCTAGCGGGACAGGGGTTGGGGTACGAGCAGTACTTC. Amino acids: CASSLAGQGLGYEQYF.

The chain links TRBV21-1 to TRBJ2-7; TRBD2, the table's D call, lacks a check against the DNA. TRBV21-1 is flagged as a pseudogene. This CDR3 has 18 residues. The CDR3 DNA reads TGTGCCAGCAGCAAACGGCCCCAGAGACGGGAGAGGGAGAACGAGCAGTACTTC. It yields the protein CASSKRPQRRERENEQYF.

The chain has TRBV6-6 and TRBJ1-5, with D uncertain. Germline-derived CDR1 and CDR2 are MNHNY and SVGAGI (reference sequence). The V and J ends lost 0 bases and 4 bases respectively, with 10 bases between them. This CDR3 has 15 residues. In DNA form, the CDR3 reads TGTGCCAGCAGTTACTCGCAACCGGGAAATCAGCCCCAGCATTTT. It codes for CASSYSQPGNQPQHF.

Comment on this clone: The DNA is left out, because the CDR3 cannot be placed on it with certainty; the CDR3 is given as TCRdb lists it. This chain connects TRBV19 to TRBJ2-5; TRBD1, the table's D call, was not compared with the DNA. The CDR3 length is 24 residues, termini included. In germline, CDR1 is LNHDA, CDR2 SQIVND (reference sequence). CDR3 sequence: CASSGQQETQYFGPGTRLLGTQYF.

This sequence joins TRBV25-1 and TRBJ1-1; possibly TRBD1 for D (5 bases). In germline, CDR1 is MGHDK, CDR2 SYGVNS. The CDR3 totals 14 residues. Trimming cost V 7 bases and J 0 bases, with 12 bases left between them. The CDR3 sequence: CASNRGGVNTEAFF. The CDR3 DNA follows: TGTGCCAGCAACCGGGGAGGGGTGAACACTGAAGCTTTCTTT.

The rearrangement links TRBV28 to TRBJ1-2, with 10 bases aligning to TRBD1. V lost 4 bases, J lost 7 bases, and 6 bases stayed unmatched. This CDR3 is 14 amino acids long. CDR1 is MDHEN, CDR2 SYDVKM, per germline. The CDR3 DNA sequence: TGTGCCAGCAGTTCGGGGACAGGGGACCGTGGCTACACCTTC. The encoded protein is CASSSGTGDRGYTF.

CDR3 in amino acids: CASSLTSVTSGTPGELFF. CDR3 in DNA: TGCGCCAGCAGCTTGACTTCGGTAACTAGCGGGACCCCCGGGGAGCTGTTTTTT. This sequence joins TRBV5-1 and TRBJ2-2; the match to TRBD2 covers 10 bases. Unmatched junction bases numbered 12, after V lost 1 base and J lost 6 bases. Germline CDR1 SGHRS, CDR2 YFSETQ. This CDR3 spans 18 amino acids.

This chain joins TRBV5-5 and TRBJ1-5; the D gene is possibly TRBD1 (6 bases). There are 16 residues in the CDR3. CDR1 SGHKS and CDR2 YYEKEE come from the germline V gene (reference sequence). Trimming removed 0 bases at V and 7 bases at J, with 17 bases between. CDR3 in DNA: TGTGCCAGCAGCTTGGCCCCCAGGGGCCAAGGCCAGCCCCAGCATTTT. Encoded protein: CASSLAPRGQGQPQHF.

The CDR3 nucleotides are TGTGCCAGCAGCGTGGGACAGGCTCCAAATCAGCCCCAGCATTTT. Residues: CASSVGQAPNQPQHF. The chain joins TRBV5-6 to TRBJ1-5, with 8 bases lining up with TRBD1. The CDR3 sequence is 15 residues long. Germline values: CDR1 SGHDT, CDR2 YYEEEE. The trim removed 4 bases at V and 4 bases at J, leaving 7 bases unmatched.

The chain carries TRBV6-4 and TRBJ2-2, with D tentatively TRBD2 (6 bases). V was pared by 2 bases and J by 5 bases, with 6 bases between. The CDR3 sequence is 13 residues long. Germline loops: CDR1 MRHNA, CDR2 SNTAGT. CDR3 coding DNA: TGTGCCAGCAGTGACGGGGGGACCGGGGAGCTGTTTTTT. Its translation is CASSDGGTGELFF.